The clone carrying this TCR beta chain has only a few counts. Antigen: not known. The sample is drawn from a study of post-analysis software for immune sequencing data. Study-wide findings and caveats: Five TRBV segments, TRBV5-6, TRBV5-1 and TRBV20-1 among them, were found more frequent in patients than controls. Normalized Chao1 diversity was significantly lower in multiple sclerosis patients than in controls.

Germline lookup yields CDR1 SQVTM and CDR2 ANQGSEA. The CDR3 runs 16 residues. Unmatched junction bases numbered 7, after V lost 7 bases and J lost 2 bases. Unique molecular identifiers were built into the TCR beta cDNA libraries. TCRdb re-called the PCR reads through MiXCR, storing one row per CDR3 protein. The sample includes roughly 800,000 distinct CDR3 sequences, around 46% of them seen just once. The receptor was isolated from a girl aged 10-17 years with multiple sclerosis. The specimen was blood. This chain joins TRBV29-1 and TRBJ2-3; 15 positions match TRBD2. CDR3 in DNA: TGCAGCGCCCCGGGACTAGCGGGAGGCCCCACAGATACGCAGTATTTT. Encoded protein: CSAPGLAGGPTDTQYF.